Below are 30 T cell receptor beta chains sequenced from a single sample in a study of graft-versus-host responses after intestinal transplantation. For these receptors, no antigen is known. Generated by immunoSEQ multiplex PCR, the TCRdb table keeps only in-frame clones and is missing some. The repertoire holds around 110,000 clones, with roughly 90% as singletons. Sequences were derived from unstimulated CD4+ T cells sorted from spleen or lymph node cells, sampled before transplant. Receptors were obtained from a human donor who was the organ donor for an intestinal transplant.

This clone has a single count. This chain links TRBV2 with TRBJ1-2; D is unclear. The CDR3 is 14 residues long. CDR1 and CDR2 (germline): SNHLY, FYNNEI. The V end lost 5 bases, the J end lost 7 bases, and 17 bases lay between the germline ends. The CDR3: CASSRSGAGLGYTF. CDR3 bases: TGTGCCAGCAGTCGGTCAGGAGCAGGTCTTGGCTACACCTTC.

The V and J genes are TRBV29-1 and TRBJ2-7; D is possibly TRBD1 (5 bases). Trimming took off 4 bases at V and 3 bases at J, with 10 bases between the two ends. The CDR3 has 12 amino acids. Germline CDR1 reads SQVTM; CDR2 reads ANQGSEA. The CDR3, as DNA: TGCAGCGTTGGGGGCCACTACTACGAGCAGTACTTC. Amino acids: CSVGGHYYEQYF.

The chain combines TRBV19 with TRBJ2-1; D is perhaps TRBD1 (6 bases). The V end lost 3 bases, the J end lost 3 bases, and 12 bases lay between the germline ends. The CDR3 runs to 15 residues. Germline V gene sequence: CDR1 LNHDA, CDR2 SQIVND (reference sequence). The CDR3 sequence: CASSISQGSYNEQFF. The CDR3 nucleotides read TGTGCCAGTAGTATCTCACAGGGTAGCTACAATGAGCAGTTCTTC.

V and J are TRBV4-2 and TRBJ2-7; D not certain. Germline lookup yields CDR1 LGHNA and CDR2 YNFKEQ. This CDR3 comprises 14 residues. V gave up 0 bases and J gave up 3 bases, with 9 bases separating them. The DNA for the CDR3 is TGTGCCAGCAGCCAAGAAACCCTTCTCTACGAGCAGTACTTC. It translates to CASSQETLLYEQYF.

V gene TRBV19 combines with J gene TRBJ2-7, with D maybe TRBD2 (5 bases). The length of the CDR3 is 13 residues. Per the germline V gene, CDR1 is LNHDA and CDR2 is SQIVND (reference sequence). V dropped 5 bases and J dropped 4 bases, with 12 bases sitting between them. The CDR3 loop is CASSAGLVYEQYF. The CDR3 DNA follows: TGTGCCAGTAGTGCCGGACTTGTTTACGAGCAGTACTTC.

The chain links TRBV2 to TRBJ1-5; 9 nucleotides align to TRBD1. Germline assignment: CDR1 SNHLY and CDR2 FYNNEI. V shed 0 bases, J shed 5 bases, and the junction held 14 bases outside the gene matches. CDR3 length equals 19 residues. The CDR3: CASSEALFFGQGYDQPQHF. The CDR3 nucleotides are TGTGCCAGCAGTGAAGCCCTCTTTTTCGGACAGGGGTATGATCAGCCCCAGCATTTT.

Of note for this clone: Lacking the conserved final phenylalanine or tryptophan, this CDR3 likely reflects a read error. The rearrangement joins TRBV6-6 to TRBJ1-2; tentative D call: TRBD1 (6 bases). This CDR3 is 15 amino acids long. Germline values: CDR1 MNHNY, CDR2 SVGAGI (reference sequence). V was pared by 6 bases and J by 6 bases, with 20 bases between. The CDR3 region has the DNA TGTGCCAGCAGCTGGAACGAGGGGGGTTTGGATGGCTACACCCTC. It translates to CASSWNEGGLDGYTL.

The CDR3 bases are TGTGCCAGCAGTGAAGCGGGGCTCCCCTCTGGAAACACCATATATTTT. Amino acids: CASSEAGLPSGNTIYF. J is TRBJ1-3 and V is TRBV2; D is perhaps TRBD1 (5 bases). Trimming cost V 0 bases and J 0 bases, with 9 bases left between them. CDR1 and CDR2 from the germline V gene are SNHLY and FYNNEI. The CDR3 spans 16 residues. Full variable domain (outside the CDR3, taken from reference TRBV2 and TRBJ1-3): EPEVTQTPSHQVTQMGQEVILRCVPISNHLYFYWYRQILGQKVEFLVSFYNNEISEKSEIFDDQFSVERPDGSNFTLKIRSTKLEDSAMYFCASSEAGLPSGNTIYFGEGSWLTVV.

The gene calls are TRBV5-1 and TRBJ1-3; D unclear. The CDR3 totals 16 residues. The V gene lost 2 bases and the J gene lost 0 bases, with 12 bases spanning the gap. CDR1 is SGHRS, CDR2 YFSETQ, per germline. The CDR3 DNA follows: TGCGCCAGCAGCTTCGGTGGCCCTAGCTCTGGAAACACCATATATTTT. It encodes CASSFGGPSSGNTIYF.

The chain recombines TRBV28 with TRBJ1-1, with no clear D. Trimming removed 2 bases from V and 8 bases from J, with 6 bases in between. Germline CDR1 reads MDHEN; CDR2 reads SYDVKM. There are 11 residues in the CDR3. Here the CDR3 DNA reads TGTGCCAGCAGTTTACCCCGCGAAGCTTTCTTT. Protein sequence: CASSLPREAFF.

The chain is built from TRBV27 and TRBJ2-7; D could derive from TRBD1 or TRBD2 (5 bases each). Germline V gives CDR1 MNHEY, CDR2 SMNVEV (reference sequence). Trimming shortened V by 6 bases and J by 7 bases, and 22 bases separated the two germline ends. This CDR3 contains 15 residues. CDR3 sequence: CASRPSQGPRGEQYF. The CDR3 coding sequence is TGTGCCAGCAGGCCAAGCCAGGGTCCAAGAGGGGAGCAGTACTTC.

For this clone: This sample includes further DNA sequences coding for the same CDR3. This sequence joins TRBV18 and TRBJ1-1; D is possibly TRBD1 (6 bases). The CDR3 totals 13 residues. The ends were cut back, 0 bases at V and 4 bases at J, with 6 bases in the middle. CDR1 and CDR2 from the germline V gene are KGHSH and LQKENI. The CDR3 spells CASSPPGGTEAFF. In DNA, the CDR3 is TGTGCCAGCTCACCACCAGGGGGCACTGAAGCTTTCTTT.

This chain joins TRBV30 and TRBJ1-1; a possible D gene is TRBD1 (6 bases). This CDR3 has 13 amino acids. CDR1 GTSNPN and CDR2 SVGIG come from the germline V gene (reference sequence). V was trimmed by 5 bases and J by 5 bases, leaving 15 bases between them. The CDR3 here is CAWDHRVGTEAFF. CDR3 coding DNA: TGTGCCTGGGACCACAGGGTAGGGACTGAAGCTTTCTTT.

The chain employs TRBV6-5 and TRBJ1-4, with D possibly being TRBD1 (6 bases). This CDR3 spans 15 amino acids. The germline V and J ends were trimmed by 2 bases and 8 bases, with 15 bases remaining between them. Germline V CDR1 and CDR2: MNHEY, SVGAGI. The DNA of the CDR3 is TGTGCCAGCAGTTACATGGGGGCAACGGAGGAAAAACTGTTTTTT. Translating it yields CASSYMGATEEKLFF.

The chain recombines TRBV6-5 with TRBJ1-2; D unclear. CDR1 and CDR2 (germline): MNHEY, SVGAGI. This CDR3 contains 13 residues. V lost 9 bases and J 9 bases, leaving 20 bases between the germline ends. In nucleotides, the CDR3 is TGTGCCAGTAAGAAGGCGGGGTTAAAGAGCTACACCTTC. This codes for CASKKAGLKSYTF.

This clone has just a few counts. This chain links TRBV7-9 with TRBJ1-6; 9 bases line up with TRBD1. The CDR3 covers 16 residues. After removal of 3 bases from V and 4 bases from J, the junction contained 4 bases not matched to a gene. Germline V gene lookup returns CDR1 SEHNR and CDR2 FQNEAQ (reference sequence). CDR3 in DNA: TGTGCCAGCAGCTTCGGGACAGGGTTTTATAATTCACCCCTCCACTTT. It translates to CASSFGTGFYNSPLHF.

The chain is built from TRBV5-1 and TRBJ2-3; perhaps TRBD1 as D (6 bases). Between the trimmed V and J ends, which lost 3 bases and 2 bases, there was a span of 10 bases. CDR1 is SGHRS, CDR2 YFSETQ, per germline. The CDR3 has 14 amino acids. The chain's CDR3 is CASSYRAHTDTQYF. The CDR3 region has the DNA TGCGCCAGCAGCTACAGGGCCCACACAGATACGCAGTATTTT.

This chain joins TRBV5-1 and TRBJ1-6; unclear D gene. This CDR3 has 13 residues. V lost 0 bases to trimming and J lost 13 bases, with 11 bases between them. CDR1 is SGHRS and CDR2 is YFSETQ in the germline V gene. This CDR3 is CASSLGAAGPLHF. The CDR3 DNA sequence: TGCGCCAGCAGCTTGGGTGCGGCGGGGCCCCTCCACTTT. Filled out from reference TRBV5-1 and TRBJ1-6, the complete variable domain reads KAGVTQTPRYLIKTRGQQVTLSCSPISGHRSVSWYQQTPGQGLQFLFEYFSETQRNKGNFPGRFSGRQFSNSRSEMNVSTLELGDSALYLCASSLGAAGPLHFGNGTRLTVT.

The J gene is TRBJ2-6, the V gene TRBV19; no definite D call. Germline CDR1 LNHDA, CDR2 SQIVND (reference sequence). The CDR3 is made up of 17 amino acids. V lost 3 bases, J lost 2 bases, and 14 bases lay in between. For the CDR3, the DNA is TGTGCCAGTAGTATCAAGGGCCCTTCCCCTGGGGCCAACGTCCTGACTTTC. Amino acid sequence: CASSIKGPSPGANVLTF.

The CDR3 nucleotides are TGTGCCAGCAGCTTAGTCACTAGCGTCTTGGAGGCCCAGTACTTC. Translation: CASSLVTSVLEAQYF. The chain employs TRBV11-3 and TRBJ2-5, with 7 positions matching TRBD2. The germline V gene encodes CDR1 SGHNT and CDR2 YENEEA. The CDR3 length is 15 residues. The V segment lost 1 base and the J segment 9 bases; nucleotides outside the gene matches: 11.

The chain is built from TRBV4-1 and TRBJ2-5; either TRBD1 or TRBD2 may supply D (5 bases each). V lost 0 bases to trimming and J lost 3 bases, with 11 bases between them. The CDR3 is made up of 15 amino acids. The germline V gene has CDR1 MGHRA and CDR2 YSYEKL. CDR3 sequence: CASSQDRGSEETQYF. CDR3 in DNA: TGCGCCAGCAGCCAAGATCGGGGCAGCGAAGAGACCCAGTACTTC.

This clone has only one observation. The gene calls are TRBV7-2 and TRBJ2-5; 11 nucleotides line up with TRBD1. The DNA matches TRBJ2-7 better at its end, which makes the J call doubtful. CDR3 length equals 14 residues. CDR1 is SGHTA, CDR2 FQGNSA, per germline. The CDR3 DNA is TGTGCCAGCAGACTCGGACAGGGGGCATACGAGCAGTACTTC. This gives the protein CASRLGQGAYEQYF.

The chain carries TRBV27 and TRBJ2-3; 14 positions agree with TRBD2. V lost 6 bases to trimming and J lost 3 bases; unmatched junction nucleotides: 11. Germline loops: CDR1 MNHEY, CDR2 SMNVEV (reference sequence). The CDR3 extends over 18 amino acids. This chain's CDR3 is CASRTGTSGSILTDTQYF. The CDR3 DNA is TGTGCCAGCAGAACCGGGACTAGCGGGAGTATTTTAACAGATACGCAGTATTTT.

V usage is TRBV7-2 and J usage is TRBJ2-1; 11 positions match TRBD2. The germline V gene encodes CDR1 SGHTA and CDR2 FQGNSA. V lost 8 bases and J lost 4; bases outside the gene matches: 10. CDR3 size: 16 residues. CDR3 amino acids: CASSPTLAGVYNEQFF. The CDR3 nucleotides are TGTGCCAGCTCCCCTACACTAGCGGGGGTGTACAATGAGCAGTTCTTC.

This chain connects TRBV5-1 to TRBJ1-6, with TRBD1 matching 7 bases. V shed 2 bases, J shed 7 bases, and the junction held 12 bases outside the gene matches. The germline V gene encodes CDR1 SGHRS and CDR2 YFSETQ. The CDR3 has 17 amino acids. Here the CDR3 reads CASSFGAQGNPNSPLHF. For the CDR3, the DNA is TGCGCCAGCAGCTTCGGAGCACAGGGGAATCCAAATTCACCCCTCCACTTT.

This rearrangement joins TRBV5-6 to TRBJ2-1; D gene unclear. Looked up from germline, CDR1 is SGHDT and CDR2 is YYEEEE. This CDR3 has 13 amino acids. V was trimmed by 0 bases and J by 4 bases, leaving 5 bases between them. The CDR3, as DNA: TGTGCCAGCAGCTTGGACAGATACAATGAGCAGTTCTTC. This codes for CASSLDRYNEQFF.

The DNA for the CDR3 is TGTGCCAGCAGACGACAGGCCTCCTACAATGAGCAGTTCTTC. This codes for CASRRQASYNEQFF. The chain joins TRBV6-1 to TRBJ2-1; perhaps TRBD1 as D (6 bases). V was pared by 6 bases and J by 0 bases, with 9 bases between. Germline values: CDR1 MNHNS, CDR2 SASEGT. This CDR3 has 14 amino acids.

Notes on this clone: One end of the junction is discordant with germline, which a read error may explain. Other nucleotide sequences in the sample specify the same CDR3. The chain has TRBV7-3 and TRBJ2-7; 10 bases align to TRBD2. The V gene's germline CDR1 is SGHTA and CDR2 FQGTGA. CDR3 length equals 14 residues. The CDR3 spells CASSLTPASGSRYF. The CDR3 coding sequence is TGTGCCAGTAGCTTAACCCCGGCTAGCGGGAGTCGGTACTTC.

V gene TRBV2 combines with J gene TRBJ2-3; TRBD2 aligns across 12 bases. With V trimmed by 6 bases and J by 1 base, 2 bases remained unmatched. There are 15 residues in the CDR3. CDR1 and CDR2 (germline): SNHLY, FYNNEI. CDR3 nucleotides: TGTGCCAGCAGACGACTAGCGGGGGGCACAGATACGCAGTATTTT. Its translation: CASRRLAGGTDTQYF.

The V call is TRBV10-1, the J call TRBJ2-7, with 9 bases lining up with TRBD2. Germline V gene data show CDR1 as WNHNN and CDR2 as SYGVQD (reference sequence). This CDR3 comprises 13 residues. The V gene end was trimmed by 4 bases and the J gene end by 6 bases; junction bases not matched to a gene: 4. CDR3 amino acids: CASSAAGGAEQYF. The CDR3 region has the DNA TGCGCCAGCAGTGCAGCGGGGGGCGCCGAGCAGTACTTC.